The rows below give T cell receptor beta chains drawn from one sample of a study of identical twins. TCRdb re-analysed the 5' RACE reads in MiXCR, keeping a single row per CDR3 protein. This repertoire shows roughly 770,000 distinct CDR3 sequences, 15% to 20% found once; its top ten account for around 13%. The sample was also reused in another study, on T cells expressing NK-cell markers.

The source material was PBMCs. The source is a woman aged 18-29 years in good health. The CDR3 runs from the conserved cysteine through the conserved F or W. The D gene is left open where the match is weak. Clone size is shown for a subset of rows, as once, few, many or a class of expanded clone.

j_call	clone_size	d_call	v_call	cdr3_nt	cdr3_aa
TRBJ2-3	-	TRBD2	TRBV7-6	TGTGCCAGCAGCCCGTGGCCTAGCGGGCCGAGCACAGATACGCAGTATTTT	CASSPWPSGPSTDTQYF
TRBJ1-1	many	-	TRBV6-5	TGTGCCAGCAGTTTGGGGTTCAAGGATTGGGCTTTCTTT	CASSLGFKDWAFF
TRBJ1-2	-	-	TRBV6-2/TRBV6-3	TGTGCCAGCACGGAGACGGATAACTATGGCTACACCTTC	CASTETDNYGYTF
TRBJ2-5	few	TRBD2	TRBV20-1	TGCAGTGCCTTCGGGTCGGGAGGGCTCCAAGAGACCCAGTACTTC	CSAFGSGGLQETQYF
TRBJ2-3	many	-	TRBV20-1	TGCAGTGCTAGCCGGTCCCTCACAGATACGCAGTATTTT	CSASRSLTDTQYF
TRBJ2-7	few	-	TRBV20-1	TGCAGTGCTGGAAACAACAGGAATTCCTACGAGCAGTACTTC	CSAGNNRNSYEQYF
TRBJ1-4	few	-	TRBV12-3/TRBV12-4	TGTGCCAGCAGCTCGATGGTTAATGAAAAACTGTTTTTT	CASSSMVNEKLFF
TRBJ1-3	few	TRBD1	TRBV12-3/TRBV12-4	TGTGCCAGCAAACGCGACAGGGGGTGGGAGGCCACCATATATTTT	CASKRDRGWEATIYF
TRBJ2-3	many	TRBD2	TRBV15	TGTGCCACCAGCAGCGGACTAGCGGGCTCCACAGATACGCAGTATTTT	CATSSGLAGSTDTQYF
TRBJ2-3	few	-	TRBV5-6	TGTGCCAGCAGCTTGGTAGGGACGGTGCTGGCAGATACGCAGTATTTT	CASSLVGTVLADTQYF
TRBJ1-5	few	-	TRBV29-1	TGCAGCGTTGGGGCAGGCGGCAATCAGCCCCAGCATTTT	CSVGAGGNQPQHF
TRBJ2-1	few	TRBD1	TRBV4-3	TGCGCCAGCAGCCAAGAATTCCAGGGGGCTTCATACAATGAGCAGTTCTTC	CASSQEFQGASYNEQFF
TRBJ2-1	-	-	TRBV3-1	TGTGCCAGCAGCCTATCACTCGGGACCCGTCTAGAGCAGTTCTTC	CASSLSLGTRLEQFF
TRBJ2-1	-	TRBD1	TRBV7-3	TGTGCCAGCAGCTTAAATACAGGGGAGAATGAGCAGTTCTTC	CASSLNTGENEQFF
TRBJ1-2	few	-	TRBV5-8	TGTGCCAGCAGCTCTCGAGCAGGCTATGGCTACACCTTC	CASSSRAGYGYTF
TRBJ1-2	-	-	TRBV6-5	TGTGCCAGCAGACAAACGTGGTATGGCTACACCTTC	CASRQTWYGYTF
TRBJ2-5	many	TRBD2	TRBV11-2	TGTGCCAGCAGCTTACTAGCGGGGGGGCCGAGTCAAGAGACCCAGTACTTC	CASSLLAGGPSQETQYF